This T cell receptor beta chain is from a study of Ad26.COV2.S vaccination and SARS-CoV-2 variants. Sequencing was performed with immunoSEQ multiplex PCR; in TCRdb, only in-frame clones are kept and a portion is missing. The table lists some 350,000 clones, 90% of them singletons. The treatment is: roughly 20 received Ad26.COV2.S at low or high dose, single or two shots; about 5 received placebo; per-sample allocation not given. After the first vaccine or placebo injection, samples were drawn on day 63. An 18-55-year-old adult in Boston served as donor. This vaccine is an Ad26 vector that expresses the Wuhan-strain SARS-CoV-2 spike. Of note for this clone: Its antigen is unidentified.

Study-level findings and limits: Comparable non-spike TCR breadth was observed in vaccine and placebo recipients. While placebo recipients had lower spike-specific TCR breadth, vaccine recipients had more.

Trimming took off 2 bases at V and 5 bases at J, with 15 bases between the two ends. Germline CDR1 reads LGHNA; CDR2 reads YSLEER. The CDR3 spans 15 residues. The TCR comes from a person between 18 and 59 years old who received the Ad26.COV2.S COVID-19 vaccine or a placebo. This chain connects TRBV4-3 to TRBJ2-5; TRBD1 is a possible D gene (6 bases). This sample comprised peripheral blood, obtained in a trial of Ad26.COV2.S vaccine versus placebo. The CDR3 is CASSQTGLGLETQYF. DNA of the CDR3: TGCGCCAGCAGCCAAACAGGGTTGGGTCTGGAGACCCAGTACTTC.